Shown below are 9 T cell receptor beta chains from a single sample sequenced in a study of monozygotic twins with inflammatory bowel disease. TCRdb reprocessed the 5' RACE reads and stores each CDR3 protein as one record, lacking DNA. This listing includes 95,000 to 110,000 distinct CDR3 sequences. Sequenced input: blood. The receptors come from a human donor with ulcerative colitis or Crohn's disease, or a healthy co-twin of an affected twin (not recorded which).

The rearrangement joins TRBV19 to TRBJ2-2. This CDR3 region has 13 residues. Germline loops: CDR1 LNHDA, CDR2 SQIVND (reference sequence). The CDR3 reads CASSIPRTGELFF.

The rearrangement joins TRBV2 to TRBJ2-7; checking the TCRdb D call of TRBD2 is not possible without DNA. CDR1 SNHLY and CDR2 FYNNEI come from the germline V gene. The CDR3 loop spans 12 amino acids. Here the CDR3 reads CASTAGGHEQYF.

The chain has TRBV25-1 and TRBJ2-7; TCRdb indicates TRBD1, and absent DNA this call remains unverified. The CDR3 has 14 residues. Germline V gene data show CDR1 as MGHDK and CDR2 as SYGVNS. CDR3 in amino acids: CASSGTGGLYEQYF.

J is TRBJ2-5 and V is TRBV27; TCRdb indicates TRBD1, and absent DNA this call remains unverified. The V gene's germline CDR1 is MNHEY and CDR2 SMNVEV (reference sequence). The length of the CDR3 is 15 residues. The CDR3 reads CASSMKGSEWETQYF.

The chain links TRBV5-5 to TRBJ2-2. The CDR3 runs to 15 residues. CDR1 and CDR2 from the germline V gene are SGHKS and YYEKEE (reference sequence). CDR3 loop: CASSFSLGNTGELFF.

The chain has TRBV30 and TRBJ2-7. Germline assignment: CDR1 GTSNPN and CDR2 SVGIG (reference sequence). This CDR3 has 13 residues. CDR3 amino acids: CAWSYTDRYEQYF.

This sequence joins TRBV21-1 and TRBJ2-1; lacking DNA, the TRBD2 call made by TCRdb goes unchecked. TRBV21-1 is described as a pseudogene. The length of the CDR3 is 16 residues. This CDR3 is CASSRFDLDGYNEQFF.

V usage is TRBV7-2 and J usage is TRBJ2-3; TCRdb's D call of TRBD1 is untestable without DNA. The CDR3 has 12 amino acids. Germline CDR1 is SGHTA and CDR2 is FQGNSA. CDR3 region: CASGAIRDTQYF.

The chain joins TRBV20-1 to TRBJ2-7; TCRdb proposes TRBD2, but this gene call is untestable without DNA. The CDR3 is made up of 15 amino acids. The germline V gene has CDR1 DFQATT and CDR2 SNEGSKA (reference sequence). The CDR3 loop reads CSARAGASGNHEQYF.